These 8 T cell receptor beta chains were all obtained from the same sample, sequenced in a study of cytomegalovirus exposure and HLA in healthy donors (dated by TCRdb to between 2016 and 2019). Library construction relied on the immunoSEQ multiplex PCR assay. This is the immuneACCESS table as TCRdb keeps it, with only in-frame sequences that have V and J called. A part of the clones is gone; compared with another copy, unresolved V genes explain less than half, and the rest is unexplained. The sample includes some 48,000 clones, with 85% to 95% observed a single time. 7.8% of the sample is taken by the ten largest. The sequencing sample was made of PBMCs. The receptors derive from a woman aged 18-29 years in good health and CMV-seropositive.

V and J are TRBV5-1 and TRBJ2-1, with D possibly being TRBD2 (10 bases). Germline V gene sequence: CDR1 SGHRS, CDR2 YFSETQ. V was shortened by 3 bases and J by 6 bases, with 31 bases between the two germline ends. The CDR3 is 20 residues long. In DNA, the CDR3 is TGCGCCAGCAGCTCCGGAGGGACAGGGTCCCGACTAGCGGGTGTCAATGAGCAGTTCTTC. Amino acid sequence: CASSSGGTGSRLAGVNEQFF.

The V call is TRBV27, the J call TRBJ2-5, with D tentatively TRBD1 (5 bases). Germline V gene sequence: CDR1 MNHEY, CDR2 SMNVEV (reference sequence). Trimming pared 2 bases from V and 2 bases from J, leaving 6 bases between. The CDR3 has 13 amino acids. The CDR3 loop is CASSLKGQETQYF. The CDR3 DNA is TGTGCCAGCAGTTTAAAGGGGCAAGAGACCCAGTACTTC.

The chain employs TRBV5-1 and TRBJ2-3; 10 positions match TRBD2. Germline values: CDR1 SGHRS, CDR2 YFSETQ. The CDR3 has 16 residues. V dropped 1 base and J dropped 0; count of bases not matched to a gene: 2. CDR3 sequence reads: CASSLPSGSSTDTQYF. CDR3 nucleotide sequence: TGCGCCAGCAGCTTGCCTAGCGGGAGTAGCACAGATACGCAGTATTTT. Full variable domain (rest looked up from reference TRBV5-1 and TRBJ2-3): KAGVTQTPRYLIKTRGQQVTLSCSPISGHRSVSWYQQTPGQGLQFLFEYFSETQRNKGNFPGRFSGRQFSNSRSEMNVSTLELGDSALYLCASSLPSGSSTDTQYFGPGTRLTVL.

The chain joins TRBV6-6 to TRBJ2-1, with D perhaps matching TRBD1 (6 bases). Looked up from germline, CDR1 is MNHNY and CDR2 is SVGAGI (reference sequence). Deletions cut 5 bases from V and 3 bases from J, with 8 bases between. The CDR3 covers 13 residues. DNA for the CDR3: TGTGCCAGCAGTGAGGGGGTCTACAATGAGCAGTTCTTC. It codes for CASSEGVYNEQFF.

V is TRBV29-1 and J is TRBJ1-5; TRBD1 agrees at 7 bases. This CDR3 has 12 residues. Trimming cost V 7 bases and J 0 bases; bases outside gene matches: 0. Germline CDR1 reads SQVTM; CDR2 reads ANQGSEA. CDR3 region: CSAGGSNQPQHF. For the CDR3, the DNA is TGCAGCGCAGGGGGTAGCAATCAGCCCCAGCATTTT.

The chain uses TRBV19 and TRBJ2-1; 11 bases fit TRBD2. This CDR3 contains 17 residues. Looked up from germline, CDR1 is LNHDA and CDR2 is SQIVND (reference sequence). V lost 0 bases and J lost 4; bases outside the gene matches: 5. The CDR3 here is CASSIDLRLAGYNEQFF. In nucleotides, the CDR3 is TGTGCCAGTAGTATAGATCTAAGACTAGCGGGATACAATGAGCAGTTCTTC.

The rearrangement links TRBV5-1 to TRBJ2-7; 12 bases line up with TRBD2. The CDR3 covers 15 residues. Germline CDR1 and CDR2: SGHRS and YFSETQ. V gave up 4 bases and J gave up 0 bases; unmatched junction bases: 2. The CDR3 reads CASSRGLAGSYEQYF. Here the CDR3 DNA reads TGCGCCAGCAGCAGGGGACTAGCGGGCTCCTACGAGCAGTACTTC.

V gene TRBV27 combines with J gene TRBJ2-2; 13 nucleotides match TRBD2. CDR3 length: 17 residues. Germline V gene lookup returns CDR1 MNHEY and CDR2 SMNVEV (reference sequence). Trimming removed 1 base from V and 7 bases from J; junction bases left unmatched: 6. CDR3 DNA: TGTGCCAGCAGTTTATACGGACTAGCGGGAGTTAGCGGGGAGCTGTTTTTT. As protein: CASSLYGLAGVSGELFF.